This entry lists 20 T cell receptor beta chains sequenced from one sample in a study of T cell responses to AZD1222 COVID-19 vaccine. The method was immunoSEQ multiplex PCR; TCRdb's version includes in-frame clones alone and lacks a portion of them. The sample shows around 160,000 clones, approximately 94% of them seen only once. The input for sequencing was peripheral blood, taken on day 0 of AZD1222 vaccination. Receptors originate from an adult in good health.

CDR3 bases: TGTGCCAGCAGTGAATCCCGGTGGGTGAACACTGAAGCTTTCTTT. It codes for CASSESRWVNTEAFF. The gene calls are TRBV2 and TRBJ1-1; the D is unclear. V gave up 2 bases and J gave up 0 bases, with 10 bases separating them. The CDR3 is 15 residues long. The germline gives CDR1 SNHLY, CDR2 FYNNEI.

This chain uses TRBV9 with TRBJ1-5; D is possibly TRBD1 (5 bases). Deletions cut 4 bases from V and 4 bases from J, with 12 bases between. The CDR3 has 14 residues. Germline CDR1 and CDR2: SGDLS and YYNGEE. The chain's CDR3 is CASSLTVENQPQHF. As DNA, the CDR3 is TGTGCCAGCAGCTTGACAGTTGAAAATCAGCCCCAGCATTTT.

The V gene is TRBV3-1 (or the pseudogene TRBV3-2), the J gene TRBJ2-3, with D hard to call. Germline V lookup: CDR1 LGHDT, CDR2 YNNKEL (reference sequence). The length of the CDR3 is 12 residues. The germline V and J ends were trimmed by 5 bases and 4 bases, with 7 bases remaining between them. CDR3 nucleotide sequence: TGTGCCAGCAGCTCTTTGCCAGATACGCAGTATTTT. This gives the protein CASSSLPDTQYF.

The chain combines TRBV6-5 with TRBJ1-1, with 8 bases matching TRBD1. Trimming cost V 8 bases and J 2 bases; bases outside gene matches: 4. This CDR3 region has 13 residues. Germline lookup yields CDR1 MNHEY and CDR2 SVGAGI. CDR3 nucleotide sequence: TGTGCCAGCTCGGACAGGGCAAACACTGAAGCTTTCTTT. Translation: CASSDRANTEAFF.

V is TRBV19 and J is TRBJ2-7; 8 bases fit TRBD2. With V trimmed by 5 bases and J by 3 bases, 6 bases remained unmatched. There are 14 residues in the CDR3. CDR1 and CDR2 (germline): LNHDA, SQIVND (reference sequence). This chain's CDR3 is CASSPSSGGYEQYF. The DNA for the CDR3 is TGTGCCAGTAGTCCCTCAAGCGGGGGCTACGAGCAGTACTTC.

The rearrangement joins TRBV6-2 or TRBV6-3 to TRBJ2-7, with D unclear. Trimming stripped 0 bases from V and 6 bases from J, with 6 bases between. The CDR3 is 12 residues long. CDR1 and CDR2 from the germline V gene are MNHEY and SVGEGT. DNA for the CDR3: TGTGCCAGCAGTTACTCGACACTCGAGCAGTACTTC. Amino acids: CASSYSTLEQYF.

The chain has TRBV7-6 and TRBJ1-5; D call uncertain. This CDR3 is built from 15 residues. CDR1 is SGHVS, CDR2 FNYEAQ, per germline. Trimming pared 0 bases from V and 2 bases from J, leaving 8 bases between. For the CDR3, the DNA is TGTGCCAGCAGCTTAGCCCCGGACCGCAATCAGCCCCAGCATTTT. It codes for CASSLAPDRNQPQHF.

The chain links TRBV2 to TRBJ2-7, with no clear D. CDR1 and CDR2 (germline): SNHLY, FYNNEI. The V and J ends lost 7 bases and 5 bases respectively, with 9 bases between them. The CDR3 is 11 amino acids. As DNA, the CDR3 is TGTGCCAGCAATAGAAGGAACGAGCAGTACTTC. Protein: CASNRRNEQYF. Full variable domain (rest looked up from reference TRBV2 and TRBJ2-7): EPEVTQTPSHQVTQMGQEVILRCVPISNHLYFYWYRQILGQKVEFLVSFYNNEISEKSEIFDDQFSVERPDGSNFTLKIRSTKLEDSAMYFCASNRRNEQYFGPGTRLTVT.

J is TRBJ1-1 and V is TRBV27; 7 bases are a match to TRBD1. The J segment lost 5 bases and the V segment lost 5 bases, leaving 8 bases of the junction unmatched. The CDR3 has 14 amino acids. The germline V gene has CDR1 MNHEY and CDR2 SMNVEV (reference sequence). In DNA form, the CDR3 reads TGTGCCAGCAGTGGTCGCCCGGGACAGACTGAAGCTTTCTTT. Amino acid sequence: CASSGRPGQTEAFF.

The chain employs TRBV6-5 and TRBJ1-4; D gene uncertain. The CDR3 runs 15 residues. Trimming cost V 2 bases and J 2 bases, with 9 bases left between them. Per germline, CDR1 MNHEY and CDR2 SVGAGI. The DNA of the CDR3 is TGTGCCAGCAGTTACGAGGGAACCACTAATGAAAAACTGTTTTTT. Its protein is CASSYEGTTNEKLFF.

V is TRBV6-6 and J is TRBJ1-1, with D possibly being TRBD1 (6 bases). V lost 5 bases and J lost 6, with 25 bases in between. This CDR3 is 17 amino acids long. The V gene's germline CDR1 is MNHNY and CDR2 SVGAGI (reference sequence). CDR3 residues: CASSPTSLYGGLSEAFF. Written as DNA, the CDR3 is TGTGCCAGCAGTCCCACGTCCCTATACGGGGGGCTTTCTGAAGCTTTCTTT.

This chain uses TRBV4-2 with TRBJ2-2; D is uncertain. The length of the CDR3 is 12 residues. The germline CDR1 and CDR2 sequences are LGHNA and YNFKEQ. Trimming cost V 4 bases and J 5 bases, with 5 bases left between them. CDR3 sequence (DNA): TGTGCCAGCAGCCGCGGTACCGGGGAGCTGTTTTTT. Translated: CASSRGTGELFF.

The rearrangement links TRBV6-5 to TRBJ1-2, with D unresolved. V lost 7 bases and J 6 bases, leaving 12 bases between the germline ends. The CDR3 totals 12 residues. Germline V gene lookup returns CDR1 MNHEY and CDR2 SVGAGI. The CDR3 bases are TGTGCCAGCACCCCCGGAGGGAATGGCTACACCTTC. Translating it yields CASTPGGNGYTF.

CDR3 region: CASSLEGRREAFF. The CDR3 coding sequence is TGTGCCAGCAGTTTAGAGGGACGGCGTGAAGCTTTCTTT. V is TRBV12-3 or TRBV12-4 and J is TRBJ1-1, with D possibly TRBD1 on 5 matching bases. Trimming took 1 base from V and 7 from J, leaving 10 bases between them. This CDR3 has 13 amino acids.

The rearrangement joins TRBV6-1 to TRBJ1-1, with D possibly matching TRBD1 (6 bases). V lost 3 bases to trimming and J lost 8 bases, with 13 bases between them. Germline CDR1 reads MNHNS; CDR2 reads SASEGT. This CDR3 contains 13 residues. CDR3: CASSDVWGQEAFF. The CDR3 DNA follows: TGTGCCAGCAGTGATGTGTGGGGACAAGAAGCTTTCTTT.

The rearrangement uses TRBV5-1 and TRBJ1-5, with 7 bases that match TRBD1. The germline V gene encodes CDR1 SGHRS and CDR2 YFSETQ. This CDR3 spans 13 amino acids. V shed 2 bases and J 6 bases; nucleotides not matched to a gene: 2. CDR3 sequence reads: CASSLRGLQPQHF. In DNA, the CDR3 is TGCGCCAGCAGCTTAAGGGGGCTTCAGCCCCAGCATTTT.

The chain has TRBV28 and TRBJ2-6, with D perhaps matching TRBD1 or TRBD2 (6 bases each). CDR3 length equals 18 residues. Trimming pared 4 bases from V and 0 bases from J, leaving 16 bases between. In germline, CDR1 is MDHEN, CDR2 SYDVKM. The CDR3 DNA follows: TGTGCCAGCAGTTCCCCTTGGGGGGCTAGCTCTGGGGCCAACGTCCTGACTTTC. This gives the protein CASSSPWGASSGANVLTF.

This chain connects TRBV6-5 to TRBJ2-7; D is uncertain. V lost 0 bases, J lost 12 bases, and 9 bases lay in between. This CDR3 contains 11 residues. Germline assignment: CDR1 MNHEY and CDR2 SVGAGI. The CDR3 DNA follows: TGTGCCAGCAGTTACTCGCGTCTTCTGTACTTC. Amino acids: CASSYSRLLYF.

The chain uses TRBV5-1 and TRBJ1-1, with a weak D call TRBD1 (6 bases). This CDR3 comprises 15 residues. Germline CDR1 is SGHRS and CDR2 is YFSETQ. The V gene lost 2 bases and the J gene lost 10 bases, with 21 bases spanning the gap. DNA for the CDR3: TGCGCCAGCAGCTTAGAGGGGGACGGCCTAGGGGGAGCTTTCTTT. Translated, it gives CASSLEGDGLGGAFF.

This rearrangement joins TRBV10-3 to TRBJ2-7; TRBD2 matches at 11 bases. The V gene's germline CDR1 is ENHRY and CDR2 SYGVKD. The J segment lost 4 bases and the V segment lost 10 bases, leaving 12 bases of the junction unmatched. The CDR3 sequence is 15 residues long. The CDR3 DNA reads TGTGCCACTACCGGACTAGCGGGTTCTCGGTACGAGCAGTACTTC. It encodes CATTGLAGSRYEQYF.